A selection of T cell receptor beta chains follows, all from one sample in a study of blood T cell repertoires in COVID-19. Some clones are missing from TCRdb's copy, which holds only in-frame ones; the method was immunoSEQ multiplex PCR. The table lists about 160,000 clones, around 77% of them singletons. Sequences were obtained from peripheral blood. The receptors shown here come from a man in his 70s with acute or convalescent COVID-19. The CDR3 runs from the conserved cysteine through the conserved F or W. The D gene is left open where the match is weak. Only some rows state a clone size, as once, few, many or a class for expanded clones.

d_gene	v_gene	abundance	j_gene	CDR3nt	CDR3aa
-	TRBV7-3	-	TRBJ1-3	TGTGCCAGCAGCAAACTCGGCCGGGGTATCGGAAACACCATATATTTT	CASSKLGRGIGNTIYF
-	TRBV9	-	TRBJ2-5	TGTGCCAGCAGCGTAGAGGCGGGCGCGGTCGGGGAGACCCAGTACTTC	CASSVEAGAVGETQYF
-	TRBV9	many	TRBJ2-1	TGTGCCAGCAGCGTAGGACAGAAGTACAATGAGCAGTTCTTC	CASSVGQKYNEQFF
TRBD1	TRBV9	-	TRBJ2-1	TGTGCCAGCAGCGCGGGACAGGGAGTCTCAAATGAGCAGTTCTTC	CASSAGQGVSNEQFF
TRBD1	TRBV6-5	-	TRBJ1-1	TGTGCCAGCAACGTATTGGGGACAGGGGATACTGAAGCTTTCTTT	CASNVLGTGDTEAFF
TRBD1	TRBV27	-	TRBJ1-4	TGTGCCAGCAGCCCTCTGGGACAGGGAAGGATCGGTAATGAAAAACTGTTTTTT	CASSPLGQGRIGNEKLFF
TRBD1	TRBV19	-	TRBJ1-2	TGTGCCAGTAGTAGGGACAGGAATTATGGCTACACCTTC	CASSRDRNYGYTF
-	TRBV6-5	once	TRBJ1-1	TGTGCCAGCAGAAAAACAGGGAACACTGAAGCTTTCTTT	CASRKTGNTEAFF
TRBD2	TRBV7-2	-	TRBJ2-3	TGTGCCAGCAGACAAGGACTAGCGGGAGATACGCAGTATTTT	CASRQGLAGDTQYF
-	TRBV7-8	-	TRBJ1-6	TGTGCCAGCAGCTTAGGAGGGAACCATAATTCACCCCTCCACTTT	CASSLGGNHNSPLHF
-	TRBV5-1	-	TRBJ2-1	TGCGCCAGCAGAATGGGGGACTCGGGGGAGCAGTTCTTC	CASRMGDSGEQFF
TRBD1	TRBV19	-	TRBJ1-4	TGTGCCAGTAGTACAGGGGGCAAACGTAATGAAAAACTGTTTTTT	CASSTGGKRNEKLFF
TRBD2	TRBV9	once	TRBJ2-1	TGTGCCAGCAGCGCTGTGACTAGCGGGAGGCACAATGAGCAGTTCTTC	CASSAVTSGRHNEQFF
TRBD2	TRBV19	-	TRBJ2-3	TGTGCCAGTAGTATCGCTAGCGGACACACAGATACGCAGTATTTT	CASSIASGHTDTQYF
-	TRBV6-6	-	TRBJ1-1	TGTGCCAGCAGTCAGCTCAGGGGTGAAGCTTTCTTT	CASSQLRGEAFF
-	TRBV25-1	-	TRBJ2-3	TGTGCCAGCAGTGGGGGGCTCCGCGGGGATACGCAGTATTTT	CASSGGLRGDTQYF